The 20 T cell receptor beta chains below all came from one sample that was sequenced in a study of blood T cell repertoires in COVID-19. Some clones are missing from TCRdb's copy, which holds only in-frame ones; the method was immunoSEQ multiplex PCR. The sample records roughly 230,000 clones, about 93% being singletons. The sequencing sample was made of peripheral blood. The receptors were sampled from a man aged 25-40 years with COVID-19, enrolled during active disease.

The gene calls are TRBV9 and TRBJ2-1, with 7 bases identical to TRBD2. J was trimmed by 5 bases and V by 0 bases; bases with no gene match: 2. The germline gives CDR1 SGDLS, CDR2 YYNGEE. The CDR3 is 14 amino acids. CDR3 nucleotides: TGTGCCAGCAGCGTAGCGGGGGGTAACAATGAGCAGTTCTTC. Protein sequence: CASSVAGGNNEQFF.

The chain employs TRBV27 and TRBJ1-2; TRBD1 matches 10 bases. J was trimmed by 6 bases and V by 5 bases; bases with no gene match: 6. The CDR3 has 14 amino acids. CDR1 and CDR2 from the germline V gene are MNHEY and SMNVEV (reference sequence). The CDR3 DNA follows: TGTGCCAGCAGTCCGGAGACAGGGGGCAATGGCTACACCTTC. Translation: CASSPETGGNGYTF.

This chain joins TRBV3-1 (or the pseudogene TRBV3-2) and TRBJ2-7, with TRBD2 matching 10 bases. The CDR3 covers 14 residues. V lost 4 bases, J lost 3 bases, and 3 bases stayed unmatched. CDR1 and CDR2 (germline): LGHDT, YNNKEL (reference sequence). In DNA, the CDR3 is TGTGCCAGCAGCCGAGCTAGCGGGGGCTACGAGCAGTACTTC. It yields the protein CASSRASGGYEQYF.

The chain recombines TRBV12-5 with TRBJ2-5; TRBD2 matches 8 bases. The CDR3 contains 17 residues. CDR1 and CDR2 from the germline V gene are LGHNT and FRNRAP. Losses at the gene ends were 7 bases for V and 0 bases for J; bases not matched to a gene: 13. The CDR3 nucleotides are TGTGCTAGTGCCTTACCGAGCGGGGGCCAGTACCAAGAGACCCAGTACTTC. It specifies CASALPSGGQYQETQYF.

V gene TRBV19 combines with J gene TRBJ1-2, with D hard to call. This CDR3 has 13 amino acids. The V end lost 3 bases, the J end lost 8 bases, and 13 bases lay between the germline ends. Germline-derived CDR1 and CDR2 are LNHDA and SQIVND (reference sequence). The CDR3 reads CASSIEGMRGYTF. The CDR3 region has the DNA TGTGCCAGTAGTATTGAGGGAATGAGGGGCTACACCTTC.

The chain recombines TRBV4-2 with TRBJ1-1; D gene unclear. Trimming stripped 0 bases from V and 8 bases from J, with 13 bases between. Looked up from germline, CDR1 is LGHNA and CDR2 is YNFKEQ. CDR3 length: 14 amino acids. The CDR3 DNA reads as TGTGCCAGCAGCCAAGAGGTAGGCAGGCGAGAAGCTTTCTTT. Encoded protein: CASSQEVGRREAFF.

The chain links TRBV6-6 to TRBJ1-1, with D maybe TRBD1 (5 bases). Looked up from germline, CDR1 is MNHNY and CDR2 is SVGAGI (reference sequence). The CDR3 totals 15 residues. Trimming took 5 bases from V and 4 from J, leaving 17 bases between them. CDR3 amino acids: CASSTGDLGLTEAFF. The CDR3 region has the DNA TGTGCCAGCAGTACAGGAGACCTGGGGCTCACTGAAGCTTTCTTT.

This rearrangement joins TRBV29-1 to TRBJ2-3; 8 nucleotides agree with TRBD1. The CDR3 totals 15 residues. From germline, CDR1 is SQVTM and CDR2 ANQGSEA. V dropped 3 bases and J dropped 3; count of bases not matched to a gene: 8. The CDR3 DNA reads TGCAGCGTTGAGCAGGGGGCGTCTGGTACAGATACGCAGTATTTT. It codes for CSVEQGASGTDTQYF.

The chain employs TRBV3-1 (or the pseudogene TRBV3-2) and TRBJ2-1; TRBD2 agrees at 13 bases. The CDR3 spans 16 residues. With 3 bases clipped from V and 9 bases from J, the junction kept 8 bases outside the gene matches. CDR1 is LGHDT and CDR2 is YNNKEL in the germline V gene (reference sequence). Here the CDR3 DNA reads TGTGCCAGCAGCCAGCTACTAGCGGGGGGGCCTGGTGAGCAGTTCTTC. Translating gives CASSQLLAGGPGEQFF.

This rearrangement joins TRBV10-2 to TRBJ1-5; D remains unclear. V lost 4 bases and J 4 bases, leaving 8 bases between the germline ends. The germline V gene encodes CDR1 WSHSY and CDR2 SAAADI. This CDR3 spans 13 amino acids. The CDR3 reads CASSVEANQPQHF. The CDR3 coding sequence is TGCGCCAGCAGTGTTGAGGCAAATCAGCCCCAGCATTTT.

The rearrangement joins TRBV24-1 to TRBJ2-3, with 9 nucleotides matching TRBD2. The germline V gene has CDR1 KGHDR and CDR2 SFDVKD. The CDR3 runs 15 residues. V lost 5 bases and J lost 0; bases outside the gene matches: 2. DNA of the CDR3: TGTGCCACCAGTGCTACTAGCGGGAGCACAGATACGCAGTATTTT. Protein sequence: CATSATSGSTDTQYF.

The chain is built from TRBV11-2 and TRBJ2-7, with D possibly being TRBD2 (6 bases). The germline V and J ends were trimmed by 4 bases and 3 bases, with 13 bases remaining between them. Germline V gene data show CDR1 as SGHAT and CDR2 as FQNNGV. The CDR3 is made up of 14 amino acids. The DNA of the CDR3 is TGTGCCAGCAGCTGGGCGGGGAGGAACTACGAGCAGTACTTC. Translation gives CASSWAGRNYEQYF.

This clone was seen once. The rearrangement links TRBV5-1 to TRBJ1-5; D call uncertain. V shed 0 bases and J shed 4 bases, with 5 bases lying between them. The CDR3 totals 13 residues. Germline CDR1 reads SGHRS; CDR2 reads YFSETQ. The chain's CDR3 is CASSLDYNQPQHF. CDR3 in DNA: TGCGCCAGCAGCTTGGACTATAATCAGCCCCAGCATTTT. Full variable domain (outside the CDR3, taken from reference TRBV5-1 and TRBJ1-5): KAGVTQTPRYLIKTRGQQVTLSCSPISGHRSVSWYQQTPGQGLQFLFEYFSETQRNKGNFPGRFSGRQFSNSRSEMNVSTLELGDSALYLCASSLDYNQPQHFGDGTRLSIL.

The chain uses TRBV7-2 and TRBJ1-4, with TRBD1 matching 7 bases. The CDR3 loop spans 14 amino acids. The J segment lost 2 bases and the V segment lost 5 bases, leaving 2 bases of the junction unmatched. Germline CDR1 reads SGHTA; CDR2 reads FQGNSA. The CDR3 region is CASSPGQTNEKLFF. CDR3 DNA: TGTGCCAGCAGCCCGGGACAGACTAATGAAAAACTGTTTTTT.

This chain links TRBV7-2 with TRBJ1-3, with a possible D match to TRBD1 (6 bases). The CDR3 is 16 residues long. The germline CDR1 and CDR2 sequences are SGHTA and FQGNSA. V was clipped by 1 base and J by 0 bases, with 10 bases between them. The CDR3, as DNA: TGTGCCAGCAGCTTAGGAGGGGGACACTCTGGAAACACCATATATTTT. Amino acids: CASSLGGGHSGNTIYF.

The chain has TRBV6-1 and TRBJ1-6; D uncertain. Germline V gives CDR1 MNHNS, CDR2 SASEGT. Trimming removed 0 bases from V and 10 bases from J, with 16 bases in between. The CDR3 is 16 amino acids. The CDR3 DNA follows: TGTGCCAGCAGTGAAGCGGCGGCCCTTGTGAGGTCACCCCTCCACTTT. Translated, it gives CASSEAAALVRSPLHF.

The chain uses TRBV12-5 and TRBJ2-6, with D possibly TRBD2 on 5 matching bases. V was shortened by 7 bases and J by 2 bases, with 15 bases between the two germline ends. Germline CDR1 is LGHNT and CDR2 is FRNRAP. The CDR3 totals 16 residues. DNA for the CDR3: TGTGCTAGTGCCGACCGTGGCGGGCCTGGGGCCAACGTCCTGACTTTC. Translated, it gives CASADRGGPGANVLTF.

Only one count was recorded for this clone. The rearrangement links TRBV2 to TRBJ1-1; possibly TRBD1 for D (6 bases). Germline-derived CDR1 and CDR2 are SNHLY and FYNNEI. The CDR3 sequence is 13 residues long. Trimming shortened V by 5 bases and J by 1 base, and 8 bases separated the two germline ends. For the CDR3, the DNA is TGTGCCAGCAGTTGGACAGAGAACACTGAAGCTTTCTTT. Its protein product is CASSWTENTEAFF.

The chain joins TRBV5-1 to TRBJ2-5, with 8 bases fitting TRBD2. V gave up 0 bases and J gave up 5 bases; unmatched junction bases: 6. Germline V gives CDR1 SGHRS, CDR2 YFSETQ. The CDR3 has 15 amino acids. The CDR3 region has the DNA TGCGCCAGCAGCTTGGCCACGCGGGGGGAGGAGACCCAGTACTTC. Its translation is CASSLATRGEETQYF.

Regarding this clone: In the same sample, other DNA sequences code for this CDR3. This rearrangement joins TRBV7-6 to TRBJ1-1; 8 bases are a match to TRBD1. V lost 5 bases to trimming and J lost 5 bases; unmatched junction nucleotides: 10. Germline V gene data show CDR1 as SGHVS and CDR2 as FNYEAQ. The CDR3 runs to 15 residues. CDR3 in DNA: TGTGCCAGCAGCCCTAGACAGGGGTCTAGGACTGAAGCTTTCTTT. Residues: CASSPRQGSRTEAFF.